The T cell receptor beta chain under discussion was sequenced for a study of a mutant IDH1 vaccine in newly diagnosed glioma. Across the whole study: Vaccine dosing followed radiotherapy by 4-6 weeks, or accompanied temozolomide cycles. Earlier care involved radiotherapy, temozolomide, or both, and the majority received both. General study results and limits: Shifts in the top peripheral T cell clonotypes seemed unrelated to pseudoprogression. Patients showed vaccine-induced immune responses at a rate of roughly 93%.

Germline CDR1 reads SGHTA; CDR2 reads FQGNSA. This CDR3 contains 14 residues. Trimming stripped 4 bases from V and 2 bases from J, with 12 bases between. Assay used: immunoSEQ multiplex PCR; TCRdb lists only in-frame clones, some missing. There are around 34,000 clones in the sample; 75% to 85% occur only once, and approximately 5.1% lies in the top ten. As to this clone: Its antigen is still unknown.

Time point noted: week 23, last vaccination. A 20-mer mutant IDH1 peptide at 300 ug was injected subcutaneously with topical imiquimod. Specimen: PBMCs, collected from a glioma patient whose treatment included an IDH1 peptide vaccine. This TCR was recovered from a man in his forties or fifties with glioma. The chain links TRBV7-2 to TRBJ2-7; D is unclear. The CDR3 loop is CASSSDVRPYEQYF. The CDR3, as DNA: TGTGCCAGCAGCTCAGACGTCAGACCCTACGAGCAGTACTTC.